Following are 3 T cell receptor beta chains from one sample sequenced in a study of T cell changes during pregnancy in multiple sclerosis. Data came from immunoSEQ multiplex PCR; TCRdb stores just in-frame clones and leaves some out. Counted here are 20,000 to 25,000 clones, roughly nine tenths occurring once; the ten biggest clones make up 0.5% to 0.8%. Sample: CD4+ T cells from peripheral blood mononuclear cells, taken after pregnancy. These TCRs come from a female donor in good health, enrolled as a control in a pregnancy study.

The chain has TRBV19 and TRBJ2-7; 7 bases are shared with TRBD1. V trimming: 4 bases; J trimming: 2 bases; junction bases outside the gene matches: 5. The CDR3 spans 14 residues. The germline CDR1 and CDR2 sequences are LNHDA and SQIVND (reference sequence). As DNA, the CDR3 is TGTGCCAGTAGTACCGGGACAGAAACCTACGAGCAGTACTTC. It encodes CASSTGTETYEQYF.

V is TRBV28 and J is TRBJ1-5; 8 bases line up with TRBD1. The CDR3 runs to 17 residues. V shed 6 bases, J shed 5 bases, and the junction held 15 bases outside the gene matches. Looked up from germline, CDR1 is MDHEN and CDR2 is SYDVKM. CDR3 DNA sequence: TGTGCCAGCAGACTGGACAGGGTTGCAGAGGGGGATCAGCCCCAGCATTTT. It specifies CASRLDRVAEGDQPQHF.

The V and J genes are TRBV9 and TRBJ1-2; D is undetermined. This CDR3 spans 14 amino acids. V was trimmed by 0 bases and J by 2 bases, leaving 8 bases between them. Germline V gene data show CDR1 as SGDLS and CDR2 as YYNGEE. The CDR3 spells CASSVDSTNYGYTF. In DNA, the CDR3 is TGTGCCAGCAGCGTAGATTCGACAAACTATGGCTACACCTTC.